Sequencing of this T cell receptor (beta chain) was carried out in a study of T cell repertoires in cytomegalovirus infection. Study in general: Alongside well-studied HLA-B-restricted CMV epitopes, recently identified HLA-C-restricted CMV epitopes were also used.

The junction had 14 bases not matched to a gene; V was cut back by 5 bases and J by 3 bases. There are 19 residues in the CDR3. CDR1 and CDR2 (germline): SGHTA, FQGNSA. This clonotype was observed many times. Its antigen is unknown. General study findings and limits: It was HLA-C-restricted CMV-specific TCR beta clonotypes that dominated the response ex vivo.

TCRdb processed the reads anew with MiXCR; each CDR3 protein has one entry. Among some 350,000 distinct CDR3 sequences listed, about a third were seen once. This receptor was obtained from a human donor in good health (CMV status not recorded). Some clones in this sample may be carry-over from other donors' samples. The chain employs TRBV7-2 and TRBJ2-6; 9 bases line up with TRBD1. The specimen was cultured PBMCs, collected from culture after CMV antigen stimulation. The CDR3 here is CASSPRGDRDFHGANVLTF. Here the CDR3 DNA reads TGTGCCAGCAGCCCACGTGGGGACAGGGACTTCCATGGGGCCAACGTCCTGACTTTC.